Below, 28 T cell receptor beta chains from the same sample are listed, as sequenced in a study of blood T cell repertoires in COVID-19. Measured with immunoSEQ multiplex PCR; TCRdb has only the in-frame clones, and not every one. Among some 110,000 clones listed, over 75% were seen once. What was sequenced was peripheral blood. All receptors derive from a man aged 60 to 69 with active or convalescent COVID-19.

This chain links TRBV7-6 with TRBJ2-7; 10 bases agree with TRBD2. The CDR3 has 16 amino acids. J lost 3 bases, V lost 5 bases, and 10 bases had no gene match. Germline V gives CDR1 SGHVS, CDR2 FNYEAQ. DNA for the CDR3: TGTGCCAGCAGCCACGGGCTAGCGGGAGAGGGCTACGAGCAGTACTTC. Translating it yields CASSHGLAGEGYEQYF.

The chain recombines TRBV5-4 with TRBJ2-4, with a tentative D call TRBD1 (5 bases). Trimming shortened V by 3 bases and J by 9 bases, and 19 bases separated the two germline ends. The CDR3 length is 15 residues. In germline, CDR1 is SGHNT, CDR2 YYREEE (reference sequence). DNA of the CDR3: TGTGCCAGCAGCTCTCTTAATACAGGACGTGGCATTCAGTACTTC. It yields the protein CASSSLNTGRGIQYF.

The chain uses TRBV19 and TRBJ1-5, with a tentative D call TRBD1 (5 bases). CDR1 is LNHDA and CDR2 is SQIVND in the germline V gene (reference sequence). Trimming left V 3 bases short and J 5 bases short, with 11 bases between. This CDR3 contains 14 residues. The DNA of the CDR3 is TGTGCCAGTAGTATCGGAAGGGGATATCAGCCCCAGCATTTT. Translated: CASSIGRGYQPQHF.

The CDR3 loop is CASRSGTGWNTEAFF. The CDR3 DNA reads TGTGCCAGCAGATCCGGGACAGGGTGGAACACTGAAGCTTTCTTT. This chain connects TRBV6-5 to TRBJ1-1, with TRBD1 matching over 9 bases. V was pared by 6 bases and J by 1 base, with 6 bases of the junction left unmatched. CDR1 is MNHEY, CDR2 SVGAGI, per germline. CDR3 length: 15 amino acids.

The chain recombines TRBV28 with TRBJ2-7; 9 bases are a match to TRBD1. The V gene end was trimmed by 6 bases and the J gene end by 3 bases; junction bases not matched to a gene: 0. The CDR3 totals 12 residues. Germline V CDR1 and CDR2: MDHEN, SYDVKM. The CDR3 loop reads CASRTGGYEQYF. The CDR3 region has the DNA TGTGCCAGCAGGACAGGGGGCTACGAGCAGTACTTC.

This sequence joins TRBV7-9 and TRBJ1-4; D uncertain. The V gene lost 5 bases and the J gene lost 0 bases, with 7 bases spanning the gap. The germline CDR1 and CDR2 sequences are SEHNR and FQNEAQ (reference sequence). CDR3 size: 14 residues. CDR3 loop: CASSRVATNEKLFF. DNA for the CDR3: TGTGCCAGCAGCCGCGTTGCAACTAATGAAAAACTGTTTTTT.

The V gene is TRBV28, the J gene TRBJ1-1, with 8 bases matching TRBD1. CDR1 and CDR2 from the germline V gene are MDHEN and SYDVKM. The V gene end was trimmed by 5 bases and the J gene end by 2 bases; junction bases not matched to a gene: 4. There are 14 residues in the CDR3. The CDR3 protein is CASSLTGANTEAFF. CDR3 nucleotide sequence: TGTGCCAGCAGTCTGACAGGGGCCAACACTGAAGCTTTCTTT. Drawing the rest from reference TRBV28 and TRBJ1-1, the complete variable domain is DVKVTQSSRYLVKRTGEKVFLECVQDMDHENMFWYRQDPGLGLRLIYFSYDVKMKEKGDIPEGYSVSREKKERFSLILESASTNQTSMYLCASSLTGANTEAFFGQGTRLTVV.

This sequence joins TRBV5-6 and TRBJ2-2; D is unresolved. Germline-derived CDR1 and CDR2 are SGHDT and YYEEEE. V lost 1 base and J lost 4, with 17 bases in between. This CDR3 has 17 residues. The DNA of the CDR3 is TGTGCCAGCAGCTTGTTCATGAGGCCGACGAGCACCGGGGAGCTGTTTTTT. Translated: CASSLFMRPTSTGELFF.

V gene TRBV7-2 combines with J gene TRBJ1-2; TRBD1 matches at 11 bases. CDR3 length: 16 residues. Germline CDR1 and CDR2: SGHTA and FQGNSA. V shed 5 bases, J shed 7 bases, and the junction held 12 bases outside the gene matches. CDR3: CASSTRTGGKGSGYTF. In DNA, the CDR3 is TGTGCCAGCAGCACCCGGACAGGGGGCAAGGGAAGTGGCTACACCTTC.

This chain links TRBV6-5 with TRBJ2-7; D is undetermined. The CDR3 consists of 12 residues. Looked up from germline, CDR1 is MNHEY and CDR2 is SVGAGI. Trimming cost V 7 bases and J 6 bases, with 13 bases left between them. For the CDR3, the DNA is TGTGCCAGCATCGATAGTTCCACCGAGCAGTACTTC. This gives the protein CASIDSSTEQYF.

The J gene is TRBJ2-7, the V gene TRBV9; 7 bases map to TRBD2. Germline CDR1 and CDR2: SGDLS and YYNGEE. The CDR3 covers 12 residues. V was pared by 5 bases and J by 3 bases, with 2 bases of the junction left unmatched. The DNA of the CDR3 is TGTGCCAGCAGTCGCGGGGGCTACGAGCAGTACTTC. Amino acids: CASSRGGYEQYF.

The V call is TRBV7-3, the J call TRBJ1-2; possible D gene TRBD1, 5 bases. Deletions cut 3 bases from V and 4 bases from J, with 9 bases between. The germline gives CDR1 SGHTA, CDR2 FQGTGA. The CDR3 loop spans 13 amino acids. CDR3 sequence: CASSFLGGYGYTF. CDR3 sequence (DNA): TGTGCCAGCAGCTTTCTGGGGGGCTATGGCTACACCTTC.

The chain uses TRBV10-3 and TRBJ2-6; the D gene is possibly TRBD1 (5 bases). CDR1 and CDR2 from the germline V gene are ENHRY and SYGVKD. The CDR3 has 17 residues. The ends were cut back, 3 bases at V and 4 bases at J, with 16 bases in the middle. The CDR3 reads CAISDWGSTAGANVLTF. For the CDR3, the DNA is TGTGCCATCAGTGACTGGGGCTCTACTGCAGGGGCCAACGTCCTGACTTTC.

V usage is TRBV29-1 and J usage is TRBJ1-2, with D perhaps TRBD1 (5 bases). Germline CDR1 and CDR2: SQVTM and ANQGSEA. This CDR3 comprises 13 residues. Trimming took 4 bases from V and 6 from J, leaving 15 bases between them. CDR3 nucleotides: TGCAGCGTTGGTGGGGCCAATACAAATGGCTACACCTTC. It translates to CSVGGANTNGYTF.

This clone was observed a few times. V is TRBV25-1 and J is TRBJ1-1; 8 positions agree with TRBD1. V shed 5 bases, J shed 3 bases, and the junction held 5 bases outside the gene matches. CDR1 is MGHDK and CDR2 is SYGVNS in the germline V gene. This CDR3 has 14 amino acids. CDR3 in DNA: TGTGCCAGCAGTAGGACAGGGTATGACACTGAAGCTTTCTTT. Amino acid sequence: CASSRTGYDTEAFF.

The chain combines TRBV29-1 with TRBJ2-3, with TRBD2 matching over 11 bases. The CDR3 is 15 amino acids. The germline V gene encodes CDR1 SQVTM and CDR2 ANQGSEA. V trimming: 7 bases; J trimming: 5 bases; junction bases outside the gene matches: 11. The CDR3 here is CSAEGSGGVGDTQYF. The CDR3 DNA is TGCAGCGCCGAAGGTAGCGGGGGGGTAGGAGATACGCAGTATTTT.

The rearrangement links TRBV29-1 to TRBJ2-3; TRBD2 matches 12 bases. V was clipped by 6 bases and J by 6 bases; unmatched bases: 10. Germline CDR1 SQVTM, CDR2 ANQGSEA. The CDR3 loop spans 15 amino acids. The CDR3 bases are TGCAGCGTCCTGACTAGCGGGAGTGTCGGGGATACGCAGTATTTT. Its protein product is CSVLTSGSVGDTQYF.

The V call is TRBV19, the J call TRBJ2-1; 8 bases map to TRBD1. In germline, CDR1 is LNHDA, CDR2 SQIVND (reference sequence). The ends lost 5 bases at V and 9 bases at J; junction bases unmatched: 12. The CDR3 is made up of 15 amino acids. The DNA for the CDR3 is TGTGCCAGTAGTCCAACCTTCGGACAGGGCAGTGAGCAGTTCTTC. Its protein product is CASSPTFGQGSEQFF.

The chain combines TRBV10-3 with TRBJ1-2; unclear D gene. This CDR3 region has 13 residues. The V gene's germline CDR1 is ENHRY and CDR2 SYGVKD. The germline V and J ends were trimmed by 3 bases and 7 bases, with 12 bases remaining between them. The CDR3 sequence: CAISDSGSSGYTF. The CDR3 nucleotides are TGTGCCATCAGTGACTCGGGATCGTCTGGCTACACCTTC.

The rearrangement links TRBV4-3 to TRBJ2-7, with TRBD2 as a possible D gene (5 bases). V dropped 1 base and J dropped 5 bases, with 15 bases sitting between them. The CDR3 covers 15 residues. Germline V gives CDR1 LGHNA, CDR2 YSLEER. The CDR3 reads CASSQGPGTPNEQYF. CDR3 DNA sequence: TGCGCCAGCAGCCAAGGCCCGGGAACTCCTAACGAGCAGTACTTC.

The rearrangement links TRBV7-2 to TRBJ1-4; 9 bases match TRBD1. CDR1 SGHTA and CDR2 FQGNSA come from the germline V gene. The trim removed 5 bases at V and 7 bases at J, leaving 8 bases unmatched. The CDR3 contains 15 residues. Here the CDR3 reads CASSIPTGGGEKLFF. DNA of the CDR3: TGTGCCAGCAGCATCCCGACAGGGGGTGGTGAAAAACTGTTTTTT.

Only a few counts were recorded for this clone. The chain has TRBV10-3 and TRBJ1-4; D gene uncertain. Trimming removed 3 bases from V and 0 bases from J, with 11 bases in between. The CDR3 length is 16 residues. In germline, CDR1 is ENHRY, CDR2 SYGVKD. The CDR3 is CAISDSSAATNEKLFF. In DNA form, the CDR3 reads TGTGCCATCAGTGATTCCAGTGCTGCAACTAATGAAAAACTGTTTTTT.

The chain has TRBV19 and TRBJ1-6, with 10 bases matching TRBD1. There are 15 residues in the CDR3. Unmatched junction bases numbered 8, after V lost 5 bases and J lost 10 bases. The germline gives CDR1 LNHDA, CDR2 SQIVND (reference sequence). The CDR3 reads CASSVGTGDRSPLHF. The CDR3 nucleotides read TGTGCCAGTAGTGTCGGGACAGGGGATCGATCACCCCTCCACTTT.

The V and J genes are TRBV3-1 (or the pseudogene TRBV3-2) and TRBJ1-5; 10 bases map to TRBD1. The CDR3 contains 16 residues. J was trimmed by 4 bases and V by 3 bases; bases with no gene match: 6. The germline V gene encodes CDR1 LGHDT and CDR2 YNNKEL (reference sequence). This chain's CDR3 is CASSHRTGGENQPQHF. The CDR3 DNA reads TGTGCCAGCAGCCACAGGACAGGGGGTGAGAATCAGCCCCAGCATTTT.

This clone showed up just once. The chain recombines TRBV11-2 with TRBJ2-3; 7 positions agree with TRBD2. Germline CDR1 reads SGHAT; CDR2 reads FQNNGV. After removal of 3 bases from V and 3 bases from J, the junction contained 3 bases not matched to a gene. There are 14 residues in the CDR3. Here the CDR3 reads CASSFGAGTDTQYF. For the CDR3, the DNA is TGTGCCAGCAGCTTCGGAGCGGGAACAGATACGCAGTATTTT. Using reference TRBV11-2 and TRBJ2-3 for the parts outside the CDR3, the full variable domain is EAGVAQSPRYKIIEKRQSVAFWCNPISGHATLYWYQQILGQGPKLLIQFQNNGVVDDSQLPKDRFSAERLKGVDSTLKIQPAKLEDSAVYLCASSFGAGTDTQYFGPGTRLTVL.

J is TRBJ1-5 and V is TRBV5-6; D might be TRBD1 (6 bases). CDR3 size: 16 residues. Germline CDR1 is SGHDT and CDR2 is YYEEEE. V lost 6 bases to trimming and J lost 13 bases, with 29 bases between them. The CDR3 region has the DNA TGTGCCAGCACCAATTGGGGGGGGCCTCAGTCCCCAGGGCAGCATTTT. Residues: CASTNWGGPQSPGQHF.

This chain links TRBV18 with TRBJ2-1; D is ambiguous. There are 16 residues in the CDR3. Germline-derived CDR1 and CDR2 are KGHSH and LQKENI. Trimming cost V 1 base and J 7 bases, with 17 bases left between them. DNA for the CDR3: TGTGCCAGCTCACCACTAGACTCCCCTGTAGGTAATGAGCAGTTCTTC. Amino acid sequence: CASSPLDSPVGNEQFF.

V is TRBV27 and J is TRBJ2-3; D is perhaps TRBD2 (5 bases). The length of the CDR3 is 13 residues. V was shortened by 6 bases and J by 2 bases, with 9 bases between the two germline ends. Germline V gives CDR1 MNHEY, CDR2 SMNVEV (reference sequence). The CDR3 DNA is TGTGCCAGCAGCATGGGAGTCACAGATACGCAGTATTTT. As protein: CASSMGVTDTQYF.